The T cell receptor beta chain described here comes from a study of cytomegalovirus exposure and HLA in healthy donors. Some clones are missing from TCRdb's copy, which holds only in-frame ones; the method was immunoSEQ multiplex PCR. The table includes hundreds of thousands of clones, about 88% detected once. J gave up 10 bases and V 0 bases, and 12 bases lay outside the gene matches. CDR3 length equals 17 residues. Germline loops: CDR1 LNHDA, CDR2 SQIVND (reference sequence). This clone was picked up one time. The specimen was PBMCs. The TCR was taken from a man in his late teens or twenties in good health and CMV-seropositive. The V gene is TRBV19, the J gene TRBJ2-1; 10 bases line up with TRBD2. The CDR3 DNA sequence: TGTGCCAGTAGTATAGATCTATGGAGTACTAGCGGGATAGAGCAGTTCTTC. This translates into CASSIDLWSTSGIEQFF.